This T cell receptor beta chain originates from a study of CD4 and CD8 cells across lung adenocarcinoma regions. TCRdb reprocessed the PCR reads via MiXCR and lists one record per CDR3 protein. The repertoire has roughly 20,000 distinct CDR3 sequences, 50% to 55% of them found once; the top ten carry approximately 24%. The CDR3 runs to 15 residues. The V gene's germline CDR1 is MNHNS and CDR2 SASEGT. Trimming shortened V by 0 bases and J by 8 bases, and 16 bases separated the two germline ends. The patients had localized lung adenocarcinoma, a non-small cell subtype. The gene calls are TRBV6-1 and TRBJ1-2; D not resolved. The sample taken for sequencing was CD8+ T cells from the center of a lung tumor. This clonotype was obtained from a female donor with lung adenocarcinoma. The CD4 and CD8 labels of this study may be unreliable. This chain's CDR3 is CASSEAPEAGGGYTF. In nucleotides, the CDR3 is TGTGCCAGCAGTGAAGCCCCCGAGGCAGGCGGGGGCTACACCTTC.